The 24 T cell receptor beta chains below all came from one sample that was sequenced in a study of T cells in narcolepsy. The assay was immunoSEQ multiplex PCR, and TCRdb's table has in-frame clones only and misses some. The repertoire includes about 30,000 clones, 82% of them detected once, and about 1.1% sits in the top ten. The sequenced sample consisted of CD45RA- memory CD4+ T cells from PBMCs. These receptor sequences come from a human donor with narcolepsy.

There are a few counts of this clone. The chain employs TRBV6-5 and TRBJ1-5, with TRBD1 matching over 7 bases. V gave up 2 bases and J gave up 5 bases; unmatched junction bases: 0. Germline V gene sequence: CDR1 MNHEY, CDR2 SVGAGI. The CDR3 is 13 amino acids. This chain's CDR3 is CASSYGQDQPQHF. Written as DNA, the CDR3 is TGTGCCAGCAGTTACGGACAGGATCAGCCCCAGCATTTT.

This chain connects TRBV7-2 to TRBJ1-2; D remains unclear. The ends were cut back, 1 base at V and 0 bases at J, with 9 bases in the middle. The germline CDR1 and CDR2 sequences are SGHTA and FQGNSA. The CDR3 runs to 15 residues. The CDR3 reads CASSLGGVANYGYTF. The DNA for the CDR3 is TGTGCCAGCAGCTTAGGTGGGGTCGCTAACTATGGCTACACCTTC.

The gene calls are TRBV5-4 and TRBJ2-1; maybe TRBD2 (5 bases). V was shortened by 1 base and J by 6 bases, with 8 bases between the two germline ends. The CDR3 loop spans 13 amino acids. Germline CDR1 is SGHNT and CDR2 is YYREEE (reference sequence). Written as DNA, the CDR3 is TGTGCCAGCAGCTTGTCGGGGATCAATGAGCAGTTCTTC. It encodes CASSLSGINEQFF.

The chain joins TRBV5-6 to TRBJ2-5, with 9 bases that match TRBD2. After removal of 4 bases from V and 4 bases from J, the junction contained 14 bases not matched to a gene. CDR1 and CDR2 (germline): SGHDT, YYEEEE. This CDR3 spans 17 amino acids. The CDR3: CASSPRGGASGRETQYF. CDR3 DNA sequence: TGTGCCAGCAGCCCGCGGGGGGGGGCATCGGGTAGAGAGACCCAGTACTTC.

The chain is built from TRBV4-3 and TRBJ2-7; D possibly corresponds to TRBD2 (6 bases). The CDR3 length is 15 residues. The V and J ends lost 0 bases and 3 bases respectively, with 12 bases between them. Germline CDR1 is LGHNA and CDR2 is YSLEER. The CDR3, as DNA: TGCGCCAGCAGCCAAGATGGCGGGATTCTCTACGAGCAGTACTTC. The encoded protein is CASSQDGGILYEQYF.

The chain recombines TRBV9 with TRBJ1-3; D unresolved. Germline V gene lookup returns CDR1 SGDLS and CDR2 YYNGEE. CDR3 length equals 15 residues. V shed 3 bases and J shed 0 bases, with 10 bases lying between them. In nucleotides, the CDR3 is TGTGCCAGCAGCGCCGACGGAGGCTCTGGAAACACCATATATTTT. This gives the protein CASSADGGSGNTIYF.

Notes on this clone: Germline and junction disagree at one end, which may indicate a read error. The V gene is TRBV7-7, the J gene TRBJ1-3; D is possibly TRBD1 (5 bases). This CDR3 has 18 residues. Looked up from germline, CDR1 is SSHAT and CDR2 is FNYEAQ (reference sequence). CDR3 in amino acids: CASSLCRAGPSSGNTIYF. The CDR3 nucleotides read TGTGCTAGCAGCTTATGTCGGGCGGGACCCTCCTCTGGAAACACCATATATTTT.

J is TRBJ1-3 and V is TRBV6-1, with TRBD1 as a possible D gene (5 bases). Germline V gene lookup returns CDR1 MNHNS and CDR2 SASEGT. Trimming removed 3 bases from V and 0 bases from J, with 9 bases in between. This CDR3 spans 15 amino acids. The CDR3 bases are TGTGCCAGCAGTGACAGGGCTGTCTCTGGAAACACCATATATTTT. It yields the protein CASSDRAVSGNTIYF.

The J gene is TRBJ1-2, the V gene TRBV6-4, with D perhaps TRBD1 (5 bases). Germline assignment: CDR1 MRHNA and CDR2 SNTAGT. V was clipped by 9 bases and J by 2 bases, with 13 bases between them. There are 13 residues in the CDR3. The CDR3 region has the DNA TGTGCCAGTTCCCCGACAGCAAACTATGGCTACACCTTC. As protein: CASSPTANYGYTF.

The chain couples TRBV5-1 to TRBJ2-5; 14 bases are shared with TRBD2. Germline loops: CDR1 SGHRS, CDR2 YFSETQ. The CDR3 is made up of 15 amino acids. The ends lost 5 bases at V and 6 bases at J; junction bases unmatched: 6. CDR3 sequence (DNA): TGCGCCAGCAGTCCCGGGACTAGCGGGAGTCAGACCCAGTACTTC. Translated, it gives CASSPGTSGSQTQYF.

The J gene is TRBJ2-7, the V gene TRBV6-1; 8 nucleotides line up with TRBD1. The CDR3 runs 15 residues. V trimming: 5 bases; J trimming: 6 bases; junction bases outside the gene matches: 12. The V gene's germline CDR1 is MNHNS and CDR2 SASEGT. In nucleotides, the CDR3 is TGTGCCAGCAGTTCTCCTGGACAGGGAATGGTCGAGCAGTACTTC. Protein sequence: CASSSPGQGMVEQYF.

The chain is built from TRBV6-4 and TRBJ1-1, with 8 bases aligning to TRBD1. J was trimmed by 4 bases and V by 6 bases; bases with no gene match: 10. In germline, CDR1 is MRHNA, CDR2 SNTAGT. CDR3 length: 15 residues. The CDR3 spells CASRDTGGRSTEAFF. The CDR3 coding sequence is TGTGCCAGCAGAGATACAGGGGGAAGAAGCACTGAAGCTTTCTTT.

The V call is TRBV7-8, the J call TRBJ2-5; D is possibly TRBD2 (5 bases). The J call may be mistaken, given a closer DNA end match to TRBJ2-7. The length of the CDR3 is 15 residues. Per the germline V gene, CDR1 is SGHVS and CDR2 is FQNEAQ. The CDR3 coding sequence is TGTGCCAGCAGCGGGAGTATGGCTAGCTCCTACGAGCAGTACTTC. Translated, it gives CASSGSMASSYEQYF.

The genes are TRBV27 and TRBJ2-1; D possibly uses TRBD1 or TRBD2 (5 bases each). The CDR3 length is 14 residues. Germline CDR1 reads MNHEY; CDR2 reads SMNVEV (reference sequence). V was shortened by 5 bases and J by 5 bases, with 13 bases between the two germline ends. The CDR3 nucleotides read TGTGCCAGCAGTGCCGGGACGATCAACAATGAGCAGTTCTTC. Translating it yields CASSAGTINNEQFF.

This chain uses TRBV4-2 with TRBJ2-6, with a possible D match to TRBD2 (5 bases). Between the trimmed V and J ends, which lost 0 bases and 2 bases, there was a span of 8 bases. CDR3 length equals 16 residues. Germline V gene sequence: CDR1 LGHNA, CDR2 YNFKEQ. The CDR3 protein is CASSQDSVAGANVLTF. CDR3 in DNA: TGTGCCAGCAGCCAAGATAGCGTCGCTGGGGCCAACGTCCTGACTTTC.

This clone appeared a few times. J is TRBJ2-2 and V is TRBV11-1, with D possibly being TRBD1 (5 bases). V gave up 5 bases and J gave up 2 bases, with 15 bases separating them. This CDR3 region has 16 residues. The germline gives CDR1 SGHAT, CDR2 FQDESV (reference sequence). The DNA of the CDR3 is TGTGCCAGCAGCAGACCCCCAGGGCACAACACCGGGGAGCTGTTTTTT. It specifies CASSRPPGHNTGELFF.

This chain connects TRBV15 to TRBJ1-3, with 8 positions matching TRBD1. Germline CDR1 LNHNV, CDR2 YYDKDF (reference sequence). J gave up 4 bases and V 5 bases, and 4 bases lay outside the gene matches. The CDR3 is 14 amino acids. The CDR3 protein is CATSRGQGGNTIYF. The CDR3 coding sequence is TGTGCCACCAGCCGAGGACAGGGAGGAAACACCATATATTTT.

V is TRBV7-6 and J is TRBJ2-3; possible D gene TRBD1, 5 bases. Germline V lookup: CDR1 SGHVS, CDR2 FNYEAQ. There are 15 residues in the CDR3. Trimming stripped 1 base from V and 2 bases from J, with 10 bases between. The CDR3 DNA reads TGTGCCAGCAGCTTAGTGGCAGGGATCACAGATACGCAGTATTTT. Encoded protein: CASSLVAGITDTQYF.

This clone was detected once. The chain has TRBV5-4 and TRBJ1-4; D ambiguous. The germline V gene encodes CDR1 SGHNT and CDR2 YYREEE (reference sequence). CDR3 length equals 15 residues. Trimming cost V 1 base and J 0 bases, with 7 bases left between them. The CDR3: CASSLSGSTNEKLFF. DNA for the CDR3: TGTGCCAGCAGCTTGTCGGGATCAACTAATGAAAAACTGTTTTTT.

This chain links TRBV11-2 with TRBJ2-3, with a tentative D call TRBD2 (7 bases). The CDR3 is 17 amino acids. The germline V gene has CDR1 SGHAT and CDR2 FQNNGV. The V gene lost 1 base and the J gene lost 2 bases, with 16 bases spanning the gap. CDR3 protein: CASSLGSLGGATDTQYF. In DNA, the CDR3 is TGTGCCAGCAGCTTAGGGAGTTTGGGGGGGGCCACAGATACGCAGTATTTT.

The rearrangement uses TRBV10-3 and TRBJ2-7; 10 bases agree with TRBD2. V trimming: 7 bases; J trimming: 2 bases; junction bases outside the gene matches: 8. Germline V gene data show CDR1 as ENHRY and CDR2 as SYGVKD. This CDR3 contains 15 residues. As DNA, the CDR3 is TGTGCCATCAAGGAAACTAGCGGGACCCCCTACGAGCAGTACTTC. Translating it yields CAIKETSGTPYEQYF.

This clone occurred a few times. J is TRBJ2-7 and V is TRBV6-1; D may be TRBD2 (5 bases). The germline V and J ends were trimmed by 4 bases and 5 bases, with 15 bases remaining between them. The CDR3 has 14 residues. Germline assignment: CDR1 MNHNS and CDR2 SASEGT. CDR3: CASSVLRVRNEQYF. CDR3 coding DNA: TGTGCCAGCAGTGTGCTGAGGGTCCGGAACGAGCAGTACTTC.

This clone was seen more than once but under ten times. The V and J genes are TRBV27 and TRBJ2-2, with 9 bases fitting TRBD2. V was pared by 6 bases and J by 6 bases, with 8 bases of the junction left unmatched. CDR3 length: 15 amino acids. Germline values: CDR1 MNHEY, CDR2 SMNVEV (reference sequence). The CDR3: CASRLSGSIAGELFF. The CDR3 nucleotides read TGTGCCAGCAGACTTAGCGGGAGTATCGCCGGGGAGCTGTTTTTT.

The table lists this clone with a count of one. The chain joins TRBV6-5 to TRBJ1-5, with D unclear. Between the trimmed V and J ends, which lost 8 bases and 0 bases, there was a span of 11 bases. Germline CDR1 reads MNHEY; CDR2 reads SVGAGI. The CDR3 consists of 14 residues. CDR3 residues: CASRNRLSNQPQHF. CDR3 in DNA: TGTGCCAGCCGGAACAGACTTAGCAATCAGCCCCAGCATTTT.